These 8 T cell receptor beta chains share one sample of origin, sequenced in a study of radiotherapy plus CTLA-4 blockade in lung cancer. TCRdb's table, derived via immunoSEQ multiplex PCR, lists solely in-frame clones and lacks some. This sample has 81,000 or so clones, with about 87% found just once. The material sequenced was peripheral blood, taken from a patient treated with radiotherapy plus ipilimumab. The receptors derive from a human donor with non-small cell lung cancer who had stable disease on radiotherapy plus ipilimumab.

V usage is TRBV19 and J usage is TRBJ2-7, with 8 bases that match TRBD1. V lost 10 bases, J lost 3 bases, and 5 bases stayed unmatched. This CDR3 is 12 amino acids long. Germline CDR1 is LNHDA and CDR2 is SQIVND (reference sequence). In DNA form, the CDR3 reads TGTGCCACCCGACAGGGGATCTACGAGCAGTACTTC. This codes for CATRQGIYEQYF.

The genes are TRBV4-1 and TRBJ2-1; 11 nucleotides agree with TRBD2. In germline, CDR1 is MGHRA, CDR2 YSYEKL. This CDR3 region has 17 residues. The V and J ends lost 0 bases and 3 bases, in that order; junction bases with no gene match: 4. The CDR3 sequence is CASSQDRLAGFYNEQFF. CDR3 nucleotide sequence: TGCGCCAGCAGCCAAGATCGACTAGCGGGGTTCTACAATGAGCAGTTCTTC.

This chain joins TRBV7-6 and TRBJ2-1, with TRBD2 matching over 9 bases. Looked up from germline, CDR1 is SGHVS and CDR2 is FNYEAQ. CDR3 length: 18 residues. The V gene end was trimmed by 5 bases and the J gene end by 7 bases; junction bases not matched to a gene: 18. CDR3 loop: CASSRQSRGAGGPNEQFF. Written as DNA, the CDR3 is TGTGCCAGCAGCCGCCAAAGCCGAGGGGCGGGAGGGCCTAATGAGCAGTTCTTC.

The chain uses TRBV6-6 and TRBJ1-5, with TRBD1 matching 9 bases. The V gene's germline CDR1 is MNHNY and CDR2 SVGAGI (reference sequence). This CDR3 comprises 16 residues. J lost 1 base, V lost 0 bases, and 1 base had no gene match. CDR3: CASSYSTGGSNQPQHF. In nucleotides, the CDR3 is TGTGCCAGCAGTTACTCGACAGGGGGAAGCAATCAGCCCCAGCATTTT.

The count of this clone is one. The rearrangement uses TRBV29-1 and TRBJ1-1; 7 nucleotides match TRBD1. V dropped 7 bases and J dropped 0; count of bases not matched to a gene: 8. This CDR3 comprises 14 residues. CDR1 and CDR2 from the germline V gene are SQVTM and ANQGSEA. The CDR3 spells CSAGQAGMNTEAFF. The DNA for the CDR3 is TGCAGCGCCGGACAGGCCGGCATGAACACTGAAGCTTTCTTT.

The V gene is TRBV29-1, the J gene TRBJ2-6; D not certain. Germline CDR1 is SQVTM and CDR2 is ANQGSEA. Trimming took 0 bases from V and 5 from J, leaving 20 bases between them. This CDR3 is 18 amino acids long. CDR3 region: CSVEDPMGSSCRANVLTF. DNA of the CDR3: TGCAGCGTTGAAGATCCGATGGGAAGCTCCTGTAGGGCCAACGTCCTGACTTTC.

This clone turned up a few times. The genes are TRBV5-1 and TRBJ2-5, with D tentatively TRBD2 (5 bases). The CDR3 consists of 12 residues. Trimming removed 7 bases from V and 4 bases from J, with 11 bases in between. Germline V gene data show CDR1 as SGHRS and CDR2 as YFSETQ. CDR3 sequence: CASGRTGETQYF. As DNA, the CDR3 is TGCGCCAGCGGAAGGACTGGAGAGACCCAGTACTTC.

The chain recombines TRBV10-2 with TRBJ1-3, with 9 positions matching TRBD1. The CDR3 spans 14 residues. Germline V gene sequence: CDR1 WSHSY, CDR2 SAAADI. The V gene end was trimmed by 7 bases and the J gene end by 4 bases; junction bases not matched to a gene: 5. The CDR3 loop is CASNNRGRGNTIYF. The CDR3 DNA reads TGCGCCAGCAATAACAGGGGGCGAGGAAACACCATATATTTT.